These T cell receptor beta chains were read from a single sample in a study of T cell responses to AZD1222 COVID-19 vaccine. Data came from immunoSEQ multiplex PCR; TCRdb stores just in-frame clones and leaves some out. The data hold over 100,000 clones, with more than 85% observed a single time. The sample consisted of peripheral blood, taken on day 0 of AZD1222 vaccination. Receptor source: an adult in good health. Both conserved end residues are part of each CDR3. The order of the fields is CDR3 protein, CDR3 DNA, D gene, J gene, clone size, V gene. D genes are given only for firm matches. Size is omitted from some rows. Given values are once, few, many or a class for expanded clones.

CSAHYGYTF	TGCAGTGCCCACTATGGCTACACCTTC	.	TRBJ1-2	.	TRBV20-1
CASSVQGRDTEAFF	TGTGCCAGCAGCGTACAGGGTCGAGACACTGAAGCTTTCTTT	.	TRBJ1-1	.	TRBV11-3
CASSHDYMDRGSGGRSNQPQHF	TGCGCCAGCAGCCACGATTATATGGACAGGGGGTCGGGGGGGAGAAGCAATCAGCCCCAGCATTTT	TRBD1	TRBJ1-5	.	TRBV4-1
CASSDRAGGTYNEQFF	TGCGCCAGCAGTGATCGAGCGGGGGGGACCTACAATGAGCAGTTCTTC	TRBD2	TRBJ2-1	.	TRBV10-2
CSWGRTNTEAFF	TGCAGCTGGGGCAGAACTAACACTGAAGCTTTCTTT	.	TRBJ1-1	once	TRBV29-1
CASSGGQGREATDTQYF	TGTGCCAGTAGTGGGGGACAGGGGAGAGAAGCGACAGATACGCAGTATTTT	TRBD1	TRBJ2-3	.	TRBV19
CASSHNSNTGELFF	TGTGCCAGCAGCCACAACTCGAACACCGGGGAGCTGTTTTTT	.	TRBJ2-2	few	TRBV13
CSVEGPGYTF	TGCAGCGTTGAAGGTCCTGGCTACACCTTC	.	TRBJ1-2	.	TRBV29-1
CASSLLRAGREAFF	TGTGCCAGCAGTCTCCTAAGGGCAGGGCGGGAAGCTTTCTTT	.	TRBJ1-1	.	TRBV2
CAWSVQGYEAFF	TGTGCCTGGAGTGTACAGGGGTATGAAGCTTTCTTT	TRBD1	TRBJ1-1	.	TRBV30
CAWSRRQGARQPQHF	TGTGCCTGGAGTCGAAGACAGGGGGCGAGGCAGCCCCAGCATTTT	TRBD1	TRBJ1-5	.	TRBV30
CASSSTPSGRNEQFF	TGTGCCAGCAGCTCAACTCCTAGCGGGAGGAATGAGCAGTTCTTC	TRBD2	TRBJ2-1	.	TRBV9
CASSLETSWKTQYF	TGTGCCAGCAGCTTAGAGACTAGCTGGAAGACCCAGTACTTC	TRBD2	TRBJ2-5	.	TRBV7-2
CASPPTSGNYNEQFF	TGTGCCAGCCCTCCAACTAGCGGGAATTACAATGAGCAGTTCTTC	TRBD2	TRBJ2-1	.	TRBV28
CASSLVVQLTGELFF	TGTGCCAGCAGCTTAGTAGTCCAGCTCACCGGGGAGCTGTTTTTT	.	TRBJ2-2	.	TRBV7-3
CASSSYLPVMQDTQYF	TGTGCCAGCAGCAGCTATCTTCCTGTCATGCAAGATACGCAGTATTTT	.	TRBJ2-3	.	TRBV3-1/TRBV3-2
CSVENRGTGELFF	TGCAGCGTGGAGAACAGGGGAACCGGGGAGCTGTTTTTT	TRBD1	TRBJ2-2	.	TRBV29-1
CASSYSGTKTGFF	TGTGCCAGCAGTTACTCGGGGACTAAGACTGGGTTCTTC	TRBD2	TRBJ2-1	.	TRBV6-6
CASSLQRVLGSPDTGELFF	TGTGCCAGCAGCTTGCAACGGGTACTTGGGTCACCGGACACCGGGGAGCTGTTTTTT	.	TRBJ2-2	once	TRBV13
CASTLGQGGRYGYTF	TGTGCCAGCACCCTCGGCCAGGGAGGGAGGTACGGCTACACCTTC	.	TRBJ1-2	.	TRBV6-5
CAISESGATTYEQYF	TGTGCCATCAGTGAGAGCGGGGCTACCACCTACGAGCAGTACTTC	TRBD2	TRBJ2-7	.	TRBV10-3
CASSQEQAGVYEQYF	TGCGCCAGCAGCCAAGAGCAAGCGGGAGTCTACGAGCAGTACTTC	TRBD2	TRBJ2-7	.	TRBV4-3
CASSLSGTNNSPLHF	TGTGCCAGCAGCTTAAGCGGGACAAATAATTCACCCCTCCACTTT	.	TRBJ1-6	.	TRBV7-2
CASSLEGLRNQPQHF	TGTGCCAGCAGTTTAGAGGGGTTGAGAAATCAGCCCCAGCATTTT	.	TRBJ1-5	.	TRBV27
CASSDSSKADTQYF	TGTGCCAGCAGTGACTCTTCCAAAGCAGATACGCAGTATTTT	.	TRBJ2-3	.	TRBV6-4
CASSQFVRVVLGSPLHF	TGCGCCAGCAGTCAATTCGTCAGGGTGGTTTTGGGTTCACCCCTCCACTTT	.	TRBJ1-6	.	TRBV23-1
CASSYQSGQGTYGYTF	TGTGCCAGCAGTTACCAATCGGGACAGGGGACCTATGGCTACACCTTC	TRBD1	TRBJ1-2	once	TRBV6-5
CASSLATSKNTEAFF	TGTGCCAGCAGTTTGGCAACGTCGAAGAACACTGAAGCTTTCTTT	.	TRBJ1-1	.	TRBV28
CASSQADGTLNSPLHF	TGTGCCAGCAGCCAAGCCGACGGCACTCTGAATTCACCCCTCCACTTT	.	TRBJ1-6	.	TRBV4-2
CASSLASGQYEQYF	TGTGCCAGCAGCTTGGCTAGCGGACAATACGAGCAGTACTTC	TRBD2	TRBJ2-7	.	TRBV7-9
CASWELAVDNEQFF	TGTGCCAGCTGGGAACTAGCGGTCGACAATGAGCAGTTCTTC	TRBD2	TRBJ2-1	.	TRBV6-5
CASSSSRGRTDTQYF	TGTGCCAGCAGCTCCTCGCGGGGGAGGACAGATACGCAGTATTTT	TRBD2	TRBJ2-3	once	TRBV4-2
CASASDPNTGELFF	TGTGCCAGCGCATCAGACCCGAACACCGGGGAGCTGTTTTTT	.	TRBJ2-2	once	TRBV7-6
CASSLATQGASGYTF	TGCGCCAGCAGCTTGGCTACCCAGGGGGCGAGTGGCTACACCTTC	TRBD1	TRBJ1-2	.	TRBV5-1
CASSSGTGGNYGYTF	TGTGCCAGCAGCTCCGGGACAGGGGGCAACTATGGCTACACCTTC	TRBD1	TRBJ1-2	.	TRBV7-9
CASSPPGRTGPYEQYF	TGTGCCAGCAGCCCCCCGGGACGGACAGGGCCCTACGAGCAGTACTTC	TRBD1	TRBJ2-7	.	TRBV7-9
CASSPQSNYGYTF	TGTGCCAGCAGCCCTCAGTCTAACTATGGCTACACCTTC	.	TRBJ1-2	.	TRBV11-2
CASSLDSGTVGEQYF	TGTGCCAGCAGCTTAGACTCCGGGACAGTGGGGGAGCAGTACTTC	TRBD1	TRBJ2-7	.	TRBV11-2
CASRFGQGDYEQYF	TGTGCCAGCAGATTCGGACAGGGAGATTACGAGCAGTACTTC	TRBD1	TRBJ2-7	.	TRBV6-6
CASRGRGIDEQFF	TGCGCCAGCAGGGGGAGAGGGATCGATGAGCAGTTCTTC	.	TRBJ2-1	once	TRBV5-1
CASSKLGQAVYNEQFF	TGTGCCAGCAGCAAACTGGGACAGGCCGTTTACAATGAGCAGTTCTTC	TRBD1	TRBJ2-1	.	TRBV7-3